This TCR beta chain was sequenced for a study of identical twins. A word on this clonotype: The target antigen is unknown.

Study-level findings and limits: The study found excess low generation probability among twin-shared out-of-frame alpha sequences.

Template switching (which added a universal primer site) was used, and cDNA carried unique molecular identifiers. TCRdb called the 5' RACE reads again in MiXCR, with one record for every CDR3 protein. The table has around 530,000 distinct CDR3 sequences, about 15% seen once; the top ten hold roughly 0.4%. CDR1 is SGHDT, CDR2 YYEEEE, per germline. The V end was cut by 5 bases, the J end by 5 bases, with 13 bases between. The CDR3 spans 14 residues. In addition, the sample was reused for a study of yellow fever vaccine responses in identical twins.

What was sequenced was CD4+ T cells sorted from blood. This clonotype was obtained from a woman younger than 30 in good health. The chain joins TRBV5-6 to TRBJ2-2, with a possible D match to TRBD2 (5 bases). Here the CDR3 reads CASRRTSGTGELFF. The CDR3 coding sequence is TGTGCCAGCAGGCGGACTTCGGGGACCGGGGAGCTGTTTTTT.